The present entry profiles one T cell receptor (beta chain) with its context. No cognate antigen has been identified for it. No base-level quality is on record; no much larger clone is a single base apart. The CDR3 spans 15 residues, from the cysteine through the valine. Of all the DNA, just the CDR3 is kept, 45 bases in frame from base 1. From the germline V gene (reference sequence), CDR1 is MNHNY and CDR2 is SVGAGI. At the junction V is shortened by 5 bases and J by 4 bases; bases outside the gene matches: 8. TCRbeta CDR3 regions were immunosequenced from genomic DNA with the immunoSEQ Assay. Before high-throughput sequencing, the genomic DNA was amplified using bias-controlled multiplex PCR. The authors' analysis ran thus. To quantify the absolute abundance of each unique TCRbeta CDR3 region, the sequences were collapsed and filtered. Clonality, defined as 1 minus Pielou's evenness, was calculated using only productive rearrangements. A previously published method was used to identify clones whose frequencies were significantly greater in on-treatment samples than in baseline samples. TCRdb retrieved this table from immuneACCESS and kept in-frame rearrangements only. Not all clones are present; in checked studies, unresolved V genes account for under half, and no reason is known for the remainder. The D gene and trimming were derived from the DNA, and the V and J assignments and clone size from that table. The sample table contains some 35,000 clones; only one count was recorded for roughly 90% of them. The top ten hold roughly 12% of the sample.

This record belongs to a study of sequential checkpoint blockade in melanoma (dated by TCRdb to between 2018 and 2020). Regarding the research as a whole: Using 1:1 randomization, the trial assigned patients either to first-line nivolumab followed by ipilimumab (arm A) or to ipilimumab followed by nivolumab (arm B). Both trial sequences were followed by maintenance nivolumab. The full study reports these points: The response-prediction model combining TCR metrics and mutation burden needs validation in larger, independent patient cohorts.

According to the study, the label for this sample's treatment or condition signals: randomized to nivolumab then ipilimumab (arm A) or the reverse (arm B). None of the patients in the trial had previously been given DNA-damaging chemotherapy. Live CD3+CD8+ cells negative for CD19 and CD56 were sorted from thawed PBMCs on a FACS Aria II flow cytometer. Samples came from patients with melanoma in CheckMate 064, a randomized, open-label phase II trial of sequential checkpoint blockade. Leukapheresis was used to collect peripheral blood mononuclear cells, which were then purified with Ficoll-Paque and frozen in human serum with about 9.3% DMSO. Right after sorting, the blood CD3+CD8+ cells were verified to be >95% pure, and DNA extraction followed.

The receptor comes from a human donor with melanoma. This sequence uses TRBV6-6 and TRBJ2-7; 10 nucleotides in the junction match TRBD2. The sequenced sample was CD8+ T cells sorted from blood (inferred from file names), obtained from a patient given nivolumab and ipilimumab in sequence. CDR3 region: CASSPTSGLGYEQYV. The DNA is TGTGCCAGCAGTCCGACTAGCGGGCTCGGGTACGAGCAGTACGTC.